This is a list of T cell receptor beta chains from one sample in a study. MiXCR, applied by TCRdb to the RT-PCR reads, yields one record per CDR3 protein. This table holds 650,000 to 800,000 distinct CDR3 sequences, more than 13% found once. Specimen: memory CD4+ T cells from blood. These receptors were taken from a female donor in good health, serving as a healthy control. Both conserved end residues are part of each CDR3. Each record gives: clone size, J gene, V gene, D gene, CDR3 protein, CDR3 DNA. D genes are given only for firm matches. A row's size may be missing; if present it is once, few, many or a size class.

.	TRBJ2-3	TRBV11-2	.	CASSSNPPGSSTDTQYF	TGTGCCAGCAGTTCTAACCCCCCAGGGTCTAGCACAGATACGCAGTATTTT
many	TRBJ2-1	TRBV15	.	CATYPGMGGGFGEQFF	TGTGCCACCTATCCAGGAATGGGGGGCGGTTTCGGTGAGCAGTTCTTC
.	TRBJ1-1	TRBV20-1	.	CSAVDGGATEAFF	TGCAGTGCTGTCGACGGAGGGGCCACTGAAGCTTTCTTT
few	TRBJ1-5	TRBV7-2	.	CASSLDFLQPQHF	TGTGCCAGCAGCTTAGACTTTTTGCAGCCCCAGCATTTT
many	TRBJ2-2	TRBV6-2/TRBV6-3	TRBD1	CASSRDREIGELFF	TGTGCCAGCAGCAGGGACAGGGAAATCGGGGAGCTGTTTTTT
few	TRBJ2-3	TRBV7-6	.	CASSFQGGIVSDTQYF	TGTGCCAGCAGCTTCCAGGGCGGGATCGTTTCAGATACGCAGTATTTT
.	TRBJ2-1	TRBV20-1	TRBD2	CSARNADREAIYNEQFF	TGCAGTGCTAGAAACGCGGATCGGGAGGCCATCTACAATGAGCAGTTCTTC
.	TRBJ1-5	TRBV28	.	CASSLYNTASNQPQHF	TGTGCCAGCAGTTTATATAATACAGCTAGCAATCAGCCCCAGCATTTT
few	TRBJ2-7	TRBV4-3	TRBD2	CASSQTTSGGNIYEQYF	TGCGCCAGCAGCCAAACGACTAGCGGGGGGAATATTTACGAGCAGTACTTC
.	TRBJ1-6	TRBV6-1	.	CASMRGTRGYNSPLHF	TGTGCCAGCATGCGCGGAACCAGGGGTTACAATTCACCCCTCCACTTT
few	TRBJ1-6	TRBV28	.	CASSPPDNSPLHF	TGTGCCAGCAGTCCCCCGGATAATTCACCCCTCCACTTT
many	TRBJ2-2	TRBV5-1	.	CASSRGADLLLRAHTGELFF	TGCGCCAGCAGCCGGGGGGCGGACCTACTCCTTCGCGCTCACACCGGGGAGCTGTTTTTT
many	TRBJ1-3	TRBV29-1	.	CSVDSVGNTIYF	TGCAGCGTTGACTCGGTCGGGAACACCATATATTTT
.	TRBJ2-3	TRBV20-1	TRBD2	CSANGLAGVGTQYF	TGCAGTGCTAACGGACTAGCCGGGGTAGGGACGCAGTATTTT
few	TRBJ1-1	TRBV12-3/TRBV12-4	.	CASSFNGETEAFF	TGTGCCAGCAGTTTTAACGGAGAGACTGAAGCTTTCTTT
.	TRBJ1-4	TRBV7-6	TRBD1	CASSSKPGQTNEKLFF	TGTGCCAGCAGCTCAAAGCCGGGACAGACTAATGAAAAACTGTTTTTT
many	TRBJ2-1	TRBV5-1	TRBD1	CASSFTIGTDYNEQFF	TGCGCCAGCAGCTTCACAATCGGGACAGACTACAATGAGCAGTTCTTC